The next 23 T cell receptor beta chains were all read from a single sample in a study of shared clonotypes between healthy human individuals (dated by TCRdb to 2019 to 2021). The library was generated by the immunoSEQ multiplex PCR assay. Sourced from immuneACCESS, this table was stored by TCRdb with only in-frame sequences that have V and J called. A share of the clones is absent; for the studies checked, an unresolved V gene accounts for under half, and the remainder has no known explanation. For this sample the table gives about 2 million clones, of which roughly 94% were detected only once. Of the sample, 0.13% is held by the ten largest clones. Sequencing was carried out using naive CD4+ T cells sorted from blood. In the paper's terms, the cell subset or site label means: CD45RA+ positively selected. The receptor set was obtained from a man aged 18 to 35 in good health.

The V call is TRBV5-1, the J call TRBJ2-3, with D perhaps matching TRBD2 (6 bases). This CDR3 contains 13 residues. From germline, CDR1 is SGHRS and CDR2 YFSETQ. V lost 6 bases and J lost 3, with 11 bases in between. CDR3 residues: CASNDGLTDTQYF. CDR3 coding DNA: TGCGCCAGCAATGACGGACTAACAGATACGCAGTATTTT. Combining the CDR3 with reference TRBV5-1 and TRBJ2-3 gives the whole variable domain KAGVTQTPRYLIKTRGQQVTLSCSPISGHRSVSWYQQTPGQGLQFLFEYFSETQRNKGNFPGRFSGRQFSNSRSEMNVSTLELGDSALYLCASNDGLTDTQYFGPGTRLTVL.

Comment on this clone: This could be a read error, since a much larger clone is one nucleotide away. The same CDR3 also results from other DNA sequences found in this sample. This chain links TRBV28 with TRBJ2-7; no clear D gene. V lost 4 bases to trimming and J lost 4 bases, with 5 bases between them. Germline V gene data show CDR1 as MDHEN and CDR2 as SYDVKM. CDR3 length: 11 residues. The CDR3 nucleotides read TGTGCCAGCAGTTCCCTTTACGAGCAGTACTTC. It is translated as CASSSLYEQYF.

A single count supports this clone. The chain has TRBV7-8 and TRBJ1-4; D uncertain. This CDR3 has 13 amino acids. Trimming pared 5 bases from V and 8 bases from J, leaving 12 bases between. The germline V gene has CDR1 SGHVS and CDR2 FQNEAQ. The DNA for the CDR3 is TGTGCCAGCAGCCCAGTCACGGACGAAAAACTGTTTTTT. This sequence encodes CASSPVTDEKLFF.

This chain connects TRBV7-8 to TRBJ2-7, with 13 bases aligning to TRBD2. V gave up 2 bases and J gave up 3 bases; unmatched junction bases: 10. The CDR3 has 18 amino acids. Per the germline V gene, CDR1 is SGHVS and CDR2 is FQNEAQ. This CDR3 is CASSLSRTSGSESYEQYF. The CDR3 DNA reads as TGTGCCAGCAGCTTATCGAGGACTAGCGGGAGTGAAAGCTACGAGCAGTACTTC. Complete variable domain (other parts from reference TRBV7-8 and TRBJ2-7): GAGVSQSPRYKVAKRGQDVALRCDPISGHVSLFWYQQALGQGPEFLTYFQNEAQLDKSGLPSDRFFAERPEGSVSTLKIQRTQQEDSAVYLCASSLSRTSGSESYEQYFGPGTRLTVT.

Here the CDR3 reads CASSSGLTSGGSTSSYEQYF. In DNA, the CDR3 is TGTGCCAGCAGTTCAGGGCTGACTAGCGGGGGGAGTACAAGCTCCTACGAGCAGTACTTC. The chain has TRBV28 and TRBJ2-7; 13 positions match TRBD2. The CDR3 contains 20 residues. J gave up 0 bases and V 4 bases, and 15 bases lay outside the gene matches. Per germline, CDR1 MDHEN and CDR2 SYDVKM.

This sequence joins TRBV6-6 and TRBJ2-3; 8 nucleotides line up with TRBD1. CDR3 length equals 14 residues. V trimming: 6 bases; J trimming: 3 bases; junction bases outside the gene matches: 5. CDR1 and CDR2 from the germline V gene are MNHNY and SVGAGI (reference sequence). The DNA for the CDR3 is TGTGCCAGCAGCCGACGACAGGGGACAGATACGCAGTATTTT. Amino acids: CASSRRQGTDTQYF.

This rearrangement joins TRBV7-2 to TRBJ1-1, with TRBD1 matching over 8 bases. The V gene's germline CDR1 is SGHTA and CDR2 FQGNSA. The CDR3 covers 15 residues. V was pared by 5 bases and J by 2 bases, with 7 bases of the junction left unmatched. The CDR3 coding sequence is TGTGCCAGCAGCGTCGGGACAGGCCTAAACACTGAAGCTTTCTTT. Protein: CASSVGTGLNTEAFF.

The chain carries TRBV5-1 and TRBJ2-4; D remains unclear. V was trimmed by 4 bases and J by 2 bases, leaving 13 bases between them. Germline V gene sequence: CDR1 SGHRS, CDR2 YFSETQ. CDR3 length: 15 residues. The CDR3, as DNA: TGCGCCAGCAGCCCCTTGTCTGGGACCAAAAACATTCAGTACTTC. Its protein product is CASSPLSGTKNIQYF.

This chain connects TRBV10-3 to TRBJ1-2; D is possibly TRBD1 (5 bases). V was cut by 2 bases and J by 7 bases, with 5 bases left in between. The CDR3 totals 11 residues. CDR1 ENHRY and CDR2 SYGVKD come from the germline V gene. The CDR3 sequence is CAISEGAGYTF. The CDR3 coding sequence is TGTGCCATCAGTGAGGGGGCTGGCTACACCTTC.

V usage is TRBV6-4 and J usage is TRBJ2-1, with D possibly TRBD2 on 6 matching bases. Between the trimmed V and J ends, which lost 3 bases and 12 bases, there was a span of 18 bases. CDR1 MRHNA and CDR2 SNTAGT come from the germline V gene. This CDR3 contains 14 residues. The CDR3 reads CASSESGSTSRQFF. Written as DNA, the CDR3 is TGTGCCAGCAGTGAATCCGGGAGCACTTCCAGGCAGTTCTTC.

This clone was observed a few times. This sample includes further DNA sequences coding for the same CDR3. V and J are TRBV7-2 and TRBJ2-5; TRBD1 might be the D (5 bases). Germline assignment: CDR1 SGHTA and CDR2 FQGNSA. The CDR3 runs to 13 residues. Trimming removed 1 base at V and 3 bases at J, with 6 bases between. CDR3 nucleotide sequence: TGTGCCAGCAGCTTAGGACAGAAAGAGACCCAGTACTTC. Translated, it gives CASSLGQKETQYF.

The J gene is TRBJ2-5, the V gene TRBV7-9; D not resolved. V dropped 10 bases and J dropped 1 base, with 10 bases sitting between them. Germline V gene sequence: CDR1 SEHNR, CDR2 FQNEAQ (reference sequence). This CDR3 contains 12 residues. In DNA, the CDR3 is TGTGCCACCATGCCTGGCCAAGAGACCCAGTACTTC. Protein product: CATMPGQETQYF.

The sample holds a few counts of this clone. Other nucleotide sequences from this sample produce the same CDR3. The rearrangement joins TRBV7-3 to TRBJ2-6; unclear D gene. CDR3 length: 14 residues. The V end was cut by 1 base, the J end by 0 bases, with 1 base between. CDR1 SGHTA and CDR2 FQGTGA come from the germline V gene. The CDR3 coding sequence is TGTGCCAGCAGCTTAAGCTCTGGGGCCAACGTCCTGACTTTC. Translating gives CASSLSSGANVLTF.

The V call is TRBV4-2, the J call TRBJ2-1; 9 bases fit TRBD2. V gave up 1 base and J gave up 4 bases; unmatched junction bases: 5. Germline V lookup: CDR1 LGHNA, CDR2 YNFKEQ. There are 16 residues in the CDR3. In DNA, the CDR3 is TGTGCCAGCAGCCAAGGGGCTAGCGGGGTTTACAATGAGCAGTTCTTC. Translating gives CASSQGASGVYNEQFF.

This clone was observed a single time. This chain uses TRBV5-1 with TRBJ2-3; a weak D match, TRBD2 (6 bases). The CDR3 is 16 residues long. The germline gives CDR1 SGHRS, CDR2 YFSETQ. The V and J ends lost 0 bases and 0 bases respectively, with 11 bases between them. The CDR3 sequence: CASSLALATSTDTQYF. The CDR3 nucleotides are TGCGCCAGCAGCTTGGCCCTAGCGACAAGCACAGATACGCAGTATTTT.

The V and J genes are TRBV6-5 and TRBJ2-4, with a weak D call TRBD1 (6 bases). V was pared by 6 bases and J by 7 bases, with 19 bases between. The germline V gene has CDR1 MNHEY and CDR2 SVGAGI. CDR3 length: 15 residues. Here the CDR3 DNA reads TGTGCCAGCAGCTTACAGGGACCCCTAGGGAACATTCAGTACTTC. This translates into CASSLQGPLGNIQYF.

As DNA, the CDR3 is TGTGCCAGCACCACCGGCCTGCTCGGCAGGCAGTACTTC. This gives the protein CASTTGLLGRQYF. This chain connects TRBV28 to TRBJ2-7, with D unclear. Germline V lookup: CDR1 MDHEN, CDR2 SYDVKM. Trimming stripped 7 bases from V and 9 bases from J, with 19 bases between. This CDR3 spans 13 amino acids.

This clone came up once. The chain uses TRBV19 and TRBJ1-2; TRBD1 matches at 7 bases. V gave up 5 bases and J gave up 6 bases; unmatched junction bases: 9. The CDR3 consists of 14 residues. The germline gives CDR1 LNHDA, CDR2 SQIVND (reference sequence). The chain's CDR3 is CASSERAGGDGYTF. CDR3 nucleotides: TGTGCCAGTAGTGAACGTGCAGGGGGAGATGGCTACACCTTC.

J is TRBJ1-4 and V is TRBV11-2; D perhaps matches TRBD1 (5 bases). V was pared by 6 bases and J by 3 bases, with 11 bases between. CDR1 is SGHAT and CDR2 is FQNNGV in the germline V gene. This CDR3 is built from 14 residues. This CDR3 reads CASRSTGSNEKLFF. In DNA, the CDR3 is TGTGCCAGCAGATCAACAGGTTCTAATGAAAAACTGTTTTTT. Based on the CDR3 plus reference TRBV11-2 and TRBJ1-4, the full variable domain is EAGVAQSPRYKIIEKRQSVAFWCNPISGHATLYWYQQILGQGPKLLIQFQNNGVVDDSQLPKDRFSAERLKGVDSTLKIQPAKLEDSAVYLCASRSTGSNEKLFFGSGTQLSVL.

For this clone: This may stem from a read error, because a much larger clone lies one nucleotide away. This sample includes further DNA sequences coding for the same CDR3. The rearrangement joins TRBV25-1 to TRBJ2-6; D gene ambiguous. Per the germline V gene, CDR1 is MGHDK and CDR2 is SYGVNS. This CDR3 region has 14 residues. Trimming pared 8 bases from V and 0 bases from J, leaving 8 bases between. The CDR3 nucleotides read TGTGCCAGCGTCGACACCTCTGGGGCCAACGTCCTGACTTTC. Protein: CASVDTSGANVLTF.

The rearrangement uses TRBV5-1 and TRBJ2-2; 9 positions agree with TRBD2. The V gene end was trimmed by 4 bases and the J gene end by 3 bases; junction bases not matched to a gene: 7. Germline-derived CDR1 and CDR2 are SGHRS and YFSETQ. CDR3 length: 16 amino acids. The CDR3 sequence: CASSPAGTSYTGELFF. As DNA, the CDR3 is TGCGCCAGCAGCCCCGCCGGGACTAGCTACACCGGGGAGCTGTTTTTT. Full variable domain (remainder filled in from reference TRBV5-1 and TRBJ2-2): KAGVTQTPRYLIKTRGQQVTLSCSPISGHRSVSWYQQTPGQGLQFLFEYFSETQRNKGNFPGRFSGRQFSNSRSEMNVSTLELGDSALYLCASSPAGTSYTGELFFGEGSRLTVL.

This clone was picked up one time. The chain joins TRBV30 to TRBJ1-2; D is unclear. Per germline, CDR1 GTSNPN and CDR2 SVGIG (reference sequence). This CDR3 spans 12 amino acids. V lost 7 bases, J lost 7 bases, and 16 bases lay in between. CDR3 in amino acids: CAFVPPGGGYTF. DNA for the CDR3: TGTGCCTTCGTCCCACCTGGCGGTGGCTACACCTTC.

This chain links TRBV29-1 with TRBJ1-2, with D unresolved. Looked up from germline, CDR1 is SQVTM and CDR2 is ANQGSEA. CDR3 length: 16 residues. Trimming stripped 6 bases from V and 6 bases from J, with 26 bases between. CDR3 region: CSVATNLLQFKHGYTF. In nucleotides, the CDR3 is TGCAGCGTCGCCACAAACTTACTTCAATTTAAGCATGGCTACACCTTC. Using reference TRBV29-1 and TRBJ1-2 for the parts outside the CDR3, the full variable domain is SAVISQKPSRDICQRGTSLTIQCQVDSQVTMMFWYRQQPGQSLTLIATANQGSEATYESGFVIDKFPISRPNLTFSTLTVSNMSPEDSSIYLCSVATNLLQFKHGYTFGSGTRLTVV.